A single sample gave rise to the 31 T cell receptor beta chains below, sequenced in a study of blood T cell repertoires in COVID-19. Here immunoSEQ multiplex PCR was the method, and the copy in TCRdb shows in-frame clones only, minus some. This table holds 200,000 to 250,000 clones, 89% found once. Sequencing was carried out using peripheral blood. Source of these receptors: a woman between 40 and 55 years old with acute or convalescent COVID-19.

The chain recombines TRBV5-1 with TRBJ2-3; D remains ambiguous. The V gene lost 0 bases and the J gene lost 0 bases, with 8 bases spanning the gap. This CDR3 has 15 residues. Per germline, CDR1 SGHRS and CDR2 YFSETQ. The CDR3 region has the DNA TGCGCCAGCAGCTTGGCACAGAGCAGCACAGATACGCAGTATTTT. Encoded protein: CASSLAQSSTDTQYF.

This clone was counted once. The CDR3 DNA sequence: TGTGCCTGGAGTGTATGGAGGAGCTATGGCTACACCTTC. This codes for CAWSVWRSYGYTF. J is TRBJ1-2 and V is TRBV30, with D uncertain. V was pared by 0 bases and J by 4 bases, with 9 bases between. CDR1 and CDR2 from the germline V gene are GTSNPN and SVGIG (reference sequence). The CDR3 runs to 13 residues.

The chain couples TRBV29-1 to TRBJ1-6, with no clear D. Germline V gene data show CDR1 as SQVTM and CDR2 as ANQGSEA. The CDR3 is 18 residues long. The germline V and J ends were trimmed by 5 bases and 0 bases, with 20 bases remaining between them. The CDR3 sequence: CSVLLRGRSSSYNSPLHF. The CDR3 DNA sequence: TGCAGCGTTCTGTTACGGGGTCGAAGTAGCTCCTATAATTCACCCCTCCACTTT.

V and J are TRBV28 and TRBJ1-2; 7 nucleotides match TRBD1. V trimming: 2 bases; J trimming: 4 bases; junction bases outside the gene matches: 4. CDR1 and CDR2 from the germline V gene are MDHEN and SYDVKM. The CDR3 runs 14 residues. CDR3 in amino acids: CASSLPDRAYGYTF. The DNA of the CDR3 is TGTGCCAGCAGTTTACCAGACAGGGCCTATGGCTACACCTTC.

The chain uses TRBV10-3 and TRBJ1-3, with D unclear. The V and J ends lost 6 bases and 2 bases respectively, with 17 bases between them. Germline CDR1 ENHRY, CDR2 SYGVKD. The CDR3 extends over 16 amino acids. The CDR3 region is CAISAMGGLAGNTIYF. The CDR3 DNA sequence: TGTGCCATCAGCGCAATGGGCGGGTTGGCTGGAAACACCATATATTTT.

The rearrangement uses TRBV19 and TRBJ1-2; D perhaps matches TRBD1 (5 bases). This CDR3 comprises 17 residues. The germline V and J ends were trimmed by 3 bases and 4 bases, with 21 bases remaining between them. CDR1 is LNHDA and CDR2 is SQIVND in the germline V gene (reference sequence). The CDR3 nucleotides read TGTGCCAGTAGTATCCCCGGCCTCCAGGGAGGTAGCTATGGCTACACCTTC. Encoded protein: CASSIPGLQGGSYGYTF.

The chain joins TRBV5-1 to TRBJ2-5, with D possibly matching TRBD2 (5 bases). V lost 5 bases, J lost 0 bases, and 14 bases lay in between. The CDR3 sequence is 15 residues long. Germline V lookup: CDR1 SGHRS, CDR2 YFSETQ. The CDR3 loop reads CASSPRPGNQETQYF. CDR3 nucleotides: TGCGCCAGCAGTCCTCGCCCCGGGAACCAAGAGACCCAGTACTTC.

The chain's CDR3 is CASRNSPYLHYEQYV. CDR3 in DNA: TGTGCCAGCAGGAATTCACCATATTTACACTACGAGCAGTACGTC. This rearrangement joins TRBV6-5 to TRBJ2-7; D is ambiguous. The germline CDR1 and CDR2 sequences are MNHEY and SVGAGI. Trimming stripped 6 bases from V and 3 bases from J, with 18 bases between. The CDR3 spans 15 residues.

The chain recombines TRBV18 with TRBJ1-2; D ambiguous. The CDR3 spans 15 residues. CDR1 is KGHSH, CDR2 LQKENI, per germline. V was trimmed by 0 bases and J by 0 bases, leaving 8 bases between them. The CDR3 nucleotides read TGTGCCAGCTCACCACCAGGCCTAGCTAACTATGGCTACACCTTC. This codes for CASSPPGLANYGYTF.

This clone was seen a handful of times. CDR3 amino acids: CASSPGAQEWETQYF. The CDR3 DNA is TGTGCCAGCAGCCCAGGGGCGCAGGAATGGGAGACCCAGTACTTC. J is TRBJ2-5 and V is TRBV3-1 (or the pseudogene TRBV3-2), with D perhaps matching TRBD1 (6 bases). The CDR3 extends over 15 amino acids. The V gene lost 4 bases and the J gene lost 5 bases, with 17 bases spanning the gap. The germline V gene encodes CDR1 LGHDT and CDR2 YNNKEL (reference sequence).

The rearrangement links TRBV6-1 to TRBJ1-2; tentatively, D is TRBD1 (5 bases). The CDR3 totals 15 residues. Germline-derived CDR1 and CDR2 are MNHNS and SASEGT. Trimming stripped 2 bases from V and 5 bases from J, with 15 bases between. CDR3 in DNA: TGTGCCAGCAGTGAATACACCGGGACTGGGTATGGCTACACCTTC. Translating it yields CASSEYTGTGYGYTF.

The chain recombines TRBV29-1 with TRBJ1-2; the match to TRBD1 covers 9 bases. The J segment lost 2 bases and the V segment lost 6 bases, leaving 7 bases of the junction unmatched. The CDR3 runs 14 residues. CDR1 SQVTM and CDR2 ANQGSEA come from the germline V gene. This chain's CDR3 is CSVALGQGNYGYTF. CDR3 nucleotide sequence: TGCAGCGTGGCTTTGGGACAGGGAAACTATGGCTACACCTTC.

This clone was seen just once. The chain links TRBV19 to TRBJ2-3; maybe TRBD2 (5 bases). The CDR3 consists of 13 residues. V lost 9 bases and J lost 1, with 11 bases in between. Germline V gene lookup returns CDR1 LNHDA and CDR2 SQIVND (reference sequence). The CDR3 sequence is CASRIGGTDTQYF. The DNA of the CDR3 is TGTGCCAGCAGAATCGGGGGCACAGATACGCAGTATTTT.

This clone showed up just a few times. The chain combines TRBV6-2 or TRBV6-3 with TRBJ1-5; D is ambiguous. Trimming cost V 2 bases and J 7 bases, with 15 bases left between them. Germline V lookup: CDR1 MNHEY, CDR2 SVGEGT. This CDR3 is built from 15 residues. The CDR3 is CASSYPARTGQPQHF. The CDR3 bases are TGTGCCAGCAGTTACCCCGCCAGGACGGGGCAGCCCCAGCATTTT.

The V gene is TRBV13, the J gene TRBJ2-5; the match to TRBD1 covers 8 bases. V was pared by 0 bases and J by 2 bases, with 5 bases of the junction left unmatched. Germline CDR1 reads PRHDT; CDR2 reads FYEKMQ (reference sequence). The CDR3 has 16 amino acids. Here the CDR3 DNA reads TGTGCCAGCAGCTTAGGCCCCAGGGGGCCTCAAGAGACCCAGTACTTC. This encodes CASSLGPRGPQETQYF.

The rearrangement uses TRBV27 and TRBJ2-4; possible D gene TRBD2, 6 bases. The V gene lost 5 bases and the J gene lost 4 bases, with 21 bases spanning the gap. This CDR3 spans 17 amino acids. CDR1 is MNHEY, CDR2 SMNVEV, per germline (reference sequence). In nucleotides, the CDR3 is TGTGCCAGCAGTCCCTGGGGGGATCCCTTAGGGAAAAACATTCAGTACTTC. Translated, it gives CASSPWGDPLGKNIQYF.

The V and J genes are TRBV9 and TRBJ2-3; TRBD1 is a possible D gene (5 bases). Trimming stripped 3 bases from V and 0 bases from J, with 14 bases between. Germline-derived CDR1 and CDR2 are SGDLS and YYNGEE. The CDR3 is made up of 16 amino acids. The CDR3 here is CASSARLGASTDTQYF. Here the CDR3 DNA reads TGTGCCAGCAGCGCCCGCTTAGGGGCTAGCACAGATACGCAGTATTTT.

The rearrangement links TRBV7-8 to TRBJ2-4, with 8 bases fitting TRBD1. Losses at the gene ends were 3 bases for V and 0 bases for J; bases not matched to a gene: 7. Germline V CDR1 and CDR2: SGHVS, FQNEAQ. The CDR3 is made up of 17 amino acids. CDR3 residues: CASSLLAGGEAKNIQYF. Here the CDR3 DNA reads TGTGCCAGCAGCTTGCTCGCAGGGGGCGAAGCCAAAAACATTCAGTACTTC.

The sample holds one count of this clone. J is TRBJ1-6 and V is TRBV5-1; D call uncertain. Germline V gene lookup returns CDR1 SGHRS and CDR2 YFSETQ. This CDR3 contains 16 residues. V lost 1 base, J lost 7 bases, and 15 bases lay in between. The CDR3 here is CASSLSGLRENSPLHF. In DNA form, the CDR3 reads TGCGCCAGCAGCTTGAGCGGCCTAAGGGAGAATTCACCCCTCCACTTT.

The DNA for the CDR3 is TGTGCCAGCAGCATTCGGGGGGCTGTACAAGAGACCCAGTACTTC. This codes for CASSIRGAVQETQYF. The chain uses TRBV5-5 and TRBJ2-5; the D gene is possibly TRBD2 (7 bases). Trimming stripped 4 bases from V and 2 bases from J, with 15 bases between. CDR3 length: 15 amino acids. CDR1 and CDR2 (germline): SGHKS, YYEKEE (reference sequence).

This chain connects TRBV7-8 to TRBJ1-3; 7 nucleotides match TRBD1. Germline assignment: CDR1 SGHVS and CDR2 FQNEAQ. The trim removed 3 bases at V and 9 bases at J, leaving 5 bases unmatched. CDR3 size: 13 residues. In DNA form, the CDR3 reads TGTGCCAGCAGCTTCCTCCAGGGGGGCACCATATATTTT. Translated, it gives CASSFLQGGTIYF.

The CDR3 region has the DNA TGTGCCAGCAGCACCCCCCCGGGTAGCGGGGATCGCGAGCAGTACGTC. Translated: CASSTPPGSGDREQYV. The gene calls are TRBV7-8 and TRBJ2-7, with 8 bases matching TRBD2. The CDR3 spans 16 residues. Trimming removed 5 bases from V and 6 bases from J; junction bases left unmatched: 15. CDR1 is SGHVS, CDR2 FQNEAQ, per germline.

V usage is TRBV18 and J usage is TRBJ1-5; D is perhaps TRBD1 (5 bases). The CDR3 has 16 residues. V lost 2 bases and J 2 bases, leaving 13 bases between the germline ends. Germline V gene data show CDR1 as KGHSH and CDR2 as LQKENI. CDR3 in DNA: TGTGCCAGCTCACCAACCGGAGGAGGGGGCAATCAGCCCCAGCATTTT. Translation gives CASSPTGGGGNQPQHF.

The CDR3 region has the DNA TGTGCCAGCAGCGTAAACAGGGATGGCTACACCTTC. Translation gives CASSVNRDGYTF. This chain joins TRBV9 and TRBJ1-2, with D possibly TRBD1 on 6 matching bases. This CDR3 region has 12 residues. Between the trimmed V and J ends, which lost 1 base and 6 bases, there was a span of 7 bases. Germline assignment: CDR1 SGDLS and CDR2 YYNGEE.

Written as DNA, the CDR3 is TGTGCCAGCGGCGGGAGCCTCCAAGAGACCCAGTACTTC. Protein sequence: CASGGSLQETQYF. This sequence joins TRBV7-9 and TRBJ2-5; 7 bases align to TRBD2. The CDR3 has 13 amino acids. Trimming removed 8 bases from V and 1 base from J; junction bases left unmatched: 4. Per the germline V gene, CDR1 is SEHNR and CDR2 is FQNEAQ (reference sequence). The full variable domain, rest sourced from reference TRBV7-9 and TRBJ2-5, is DTGVSQNPRHKITKRGQNVTFRCDPISEHNRLYWYRQTLGQGPEFLTYFQNEAQLEKSRLLSDRFSAERPKGSFSTLEIQRTEQGDSAMYLCASGGSLQETQYFGPGTRLLVL.

The chain joins TRBV11-2 to TRBJ1-5; the D is unclear. Germline V gives CDR1 SGHAT, CDR2 FQNNGV. Trimming removed 4 bases from V and 0 bases from J, with 4 bases in between. The CDR3 loop spans 13 amino acids. The CDR3: CASSSSSNQPQHF. The CDR3 DNA is TGTGCCAGCAGCTCCTCTAGCAATCAGCCCCAGCATTTT.

This rearrangement joins TRBV5-4 to TRBJ1-5; TRBD1 matches 7 bases. Germline V gives CDR1 SGHNT, CDR2 YYREEE (reference sequence). The CDR3 extends over 14 amino acids. Trimming at V came to 4 bases and at J to 4 bases, leaving 5 bases not matched to a gene. CDR3 protein: CASSRQGGNQPQHF. The CDR3 DNA reads as TGTGCCAGCAGCCGACAGGGTGGTAATCAGCCCCAGCATTTT. The entire variable domain, with the rest obtained from reference TRBV5-4 and TRBJ1-5, is as follows: ETGVTQSPTHLIKTRGQQVTLRCSSQSGHNTVSWYQQALGQGPQFIFQYYREEENGRGNFPPRFSGLQFPNYSSELNVNALELDDSALYLCASSRQGGNQPQHFGDGTRLSIL.

This clone appeared a single time. This chain connects TRBV19 to TRBJ1-4; maybe TRBD1 (5 bases). The ends were cut back, 7 bases at V and 4 bases at J, with 13 bases in the middle. This CDR3 has 14 amino acids. From germline, CDR1 is LNHDA and CDR2 SQIVND (reference sequence). The CDR3 reads CASTPRGNNEKLFF. CDR3 DNA: TGTGCCAGTACCCCCCGGGGGAATAATGAAAAACTGTTTTTT. Full variable domain (missing parts from reference TRBV19 and TRBJ1-4): DGGITQSPKYLFRKEGQNVTLSCEQNLNHDAMYWYRQDPGQGLRLIYYSQIVNDFQKGDIAEGYSVSREKKESFPLTVTSAQKNPTAFYLCASTPRGNNEKLFFGSGTQLSVL.

The gene calls are TRBV7-9 and TRBJ2-1, with TRBD2 matching over 8 bases. V was pared by 5 bases and J by 6 bases, with 15 bases of the junction left unmatched. This CDR3 region has 17 residues. Germline loops: CDR1 SEHNR, CDR2 FQNEAQ (reference sequence). In nucleotides, the CDR3 is TGTGCCAGCAGCCTCCCAGTTCTGGCGGGGGGTCGCAATGAGCAGTTCTTC. It yields the protein CASSLPVLAGGRNEQFF.

The V gene is TRBV2, the J gene TRBJ2-3; TRBD2 matches 7 bases. Germline lookup yields CDR1 SNHLY and CDR2 FYNNEI. Losses at the gene ends were 6 bases for V and 3 bases for J; bases not matched to a gene: 6. CDR3 length: 14 residues. The CDR3 region is CASRRAGLTDTQYF. The DNA for the CDR3 is TGTGCCAGCAGAAGAGCGGGGTTGACAGATACGCAGTATTTT.

The chain uses TRBV2 and TRBJ1-6; D is possibly TRBD1 (6 bases). The germline CDR1 and CDR2 sequences are SNHLY and FYNNEI. The germline V and J ends were trimmed by 2 bases and 9 bases, with 11 bases remaining between them. CDR3 size: 14 residues. The CDR3 sequence: CASSERGLGSPLHF. The CDR3 bases are TGTGCCAGCAGTGAAAGGGGGTTGGGTTCACCCCTCCACTTT.